One and the same sample provided the 18 T cell receptor beta chains below, sequenced in a study of T cell responses to AZD1222 COVID-19 vaccine. Repertoires were generated with immunoSEQ multiplex PCR, while TCRdb's copy carries only in-frame clones and drops some. The sample shows about 120,000 clones, over 75% of them seen only once. The source was peripheral blood, collected on day 0 of AZD1222 vaccination. The receptors shown here come from an adult in good health.

This chain connects TRBV5-3 to TRBJ2-7, with 14 bases identical to TRBD2. TRBV5-3 is annotated as an ORF whose role is uncertain. This CDR3 has 16 residues. Trimming at V came to 3 bases and at J to 7 bases, leaving 9 bases not matched to a gene. In DNA, the CDR3 is TGTGCCAGAAGCTGGGCGACTAGCGGGAGGGCGAGGGAGCAGTACTTC. This translates into CARSWATSGRAREQYF.

This clone was seen a single time. The V and J genes are TRBV24-1 and TRBJ1-5; TRBD1 might be the D (5 bases). Germline V gene sequence: CDR1 KGHDR, CDR2 SFDVKD. The V and J ends lost 6 bases and 6 bases respectively, with 17 bases between them. The CDR3 is made up of 15 amino acids. The CDR3 loop reads CATSPQGAGFQPQHF. The DNA for the CDR3 is TGTGCCACCAGTCCGCAGGGTGCAGGGTTTCAGCCCCAGCATTTT.

V usage is TRBV5-6 and J usage is TRBJ2-7, with a tentative D call TRBD1 (6 bases). Germline CDR1 reads SGHDT; CDR2 reads YYEEEE. CDR3 length equals 12 residues. Between the trimmed V and J ends, which lost 6 bases and 6 bases, there was a span of 13 bases. In DNA, the CDR3 is TGTGCCAGCACCATCAGGGGAGCCGAGCAGTACTTC. Its translation is CASTIRGAEQYF.

V is TRBV3-1 (or the pseudogene TRBV3-2) and J is TRBJ2-7, with D perhaps being TRBD1 or TRBD2 (5 bases each). This CDR3 is 14 amino acids long. Germline V gene sequence: CDR1 LGHDT, CDR2 YNNKEL (reference sequence). Trimming cost V 1 base and J 4 bases, with 11 bases left between them. CDR3 sequence: CASSQVFREYEQYF. The CDR3 DNA follows: TGTGCCAGCAGCCAAGTTTTCAGGGAGTACGAGCAGTACTTC.

The J gene is TRBJ1-1, the V gene TRBV12-5; the D gene is possibly TRBD1 (5 bases). The CDR3 totals 16 residues. Deletions cut 1 base from V and 6 bases from J, with 18 bases between. The germline CDR1 and CDR2 sequences are LGHNT and FRNRAP. The DNA for the CDR3 is TGTGCTAGTGGTTTGGGGGTTTTGGGGGGTGGATCTGAAGCTTTCTTT. This sequence encodes CASGLGVLGGGSEAFF.

The chain is built from TRBV30 and TRBJ2-3; perhaps TRBD1 as D (7 bases). V lost 0 bases to trimming and J lost 0 bases, with 10 bases between them. CDR1 GTSNPN and CDR2 SVGIG come from the germline V gene (reference sequence). The CDR3 has 15 residues. DNA of the CDR3: TGTGCCTGGAGTGTCTCAGGGGGGAGCACAGATACGCAGTATTTT. It is translated as CAWSVSGGSTDTQYF.

This chain joins TRBV30 and TRBJ2-5; 7 bases are shared with TRBD1. The CDR3 has 13 amino acids. Germline V gene sequence: CDR1 GTSNPN, CDR2 SVGIG (reference sequence). V was pared by 3 bases and J by 5 bases, with 6 bases of the junction left unmatched. CDR3 loop: CAWSDHRGETQYF. The CDR3 DNA sequence: TGTGCCTGGAGCGATCACAGGGGCGAGACCCAGTACTTC.

The CDR3 loop is CATSPTTGAGVETQYF. The CDR3 DNA reads as TGTGCCACCAGCCCAACTACAGGGGCTGGAGTGGAGACCCAGTACTTC. The rearrangement links TRBV15 to TRBJ2-5; TRBD1 agrees at 7 bases. Losses at the gene ends were 5 bases for V and 5 bases for J; bases not matched to a gene: 14. CDR3 length: 16 residues. Germline V gives CDR1 LNHNV, CDR2 YYDKDF (reference sequence).

The chain recombines TRBV19 with TRBJ2-2, with unresolved D. Germline V gene data show CDR1 as LNHDA and CDR2 as SQIVND (reference sequence). The CDR3 runs 15 residues. V was cut by 7 bases and J by 0 bases, with 12 bases left in between. The CDR3 loop reads CASNRKITNTGELFF. CDR3 nucleotides: TGTGCCAGTAATAGGAAAATAACGAACACCGGGGAGCTGTTTTTT.

The chain recombines TRBV6-5 with TRBJ2-7, with 8 bases aligning to TRBD1. Germline CDR1 MNHEY, CDR2 SVGAGI. The CDR3 runs to 14 residues. J gave up 6 bases and V 5 bases, and 9 bases lay outside the gene matches. The CDR3 sequence: CASSRQGRNGEQYF. The CDR3 bases are TGTGCCAGCAGTCGACAGGGGAGGAATGGCGAGCAGTACTTC.

In this sample, this clone turned up a few times. CDR3 DNA sequence: TGCAGCGTTGAAGATTGGGGGGCCTACGAGCAGTACTTC. This sequence encodes CSVEDWGAYEQYF. This rearrangement joins TRBV29-1 to TRBJ2-7; tentative D call: TRBD2 (6 bases). V lost 0 bases and J 2 bases, leaving 8 bases between the germline ends. This CDR3 contains 13 residues. The V gene's germline CDR1 is SQVTM and CDR2 ANQGSEA.

This clone was seen once. The J gene is TRBJ2-7, the V gene TRBV5-4; D not certain. This CDR3 is built from 13 residues. Trimming stripped 4 bases from V and 0 bases from J, with 8 bases between. Per the germline V gene, CDR1 is SGHNT and CDR2 is YYREEE (reference sequence). The CDR3 DNA sequence: TGTGCCAGCAGCCCGGCTAGCTCCTACGAGCAGTACTTC. Translating it yields CASSPASSYEQYF. The full variable domain, with the rest looked up from reference TRBV5-4 and TRBJ2-7, is ETGVTQSPTHLIKTRGQQVTLRCSSQSGHNTVSWYQQALGQGPQFIFQYYREEENGRGNFPPRFSGLQFPNYSSELNVNALELDDSALYLCASSPASSYEQYFGPGTRLTVT.

The chain links TRBV4-1 to TRBJ2-7, with 8 bases matching TRBD1. The CDR3 has 15 residues. J lost 0 bases, V lost 4 bases, and 5 bases had no gene match. The germline CDR1 and CDR2 sequences are MGHRA and YSYEKL. The CDR3 loop reads CASSRGQGNSYEQYF. CDR3 coding DNA: TGCGCCAGCAGCCGAGGACAGGGAAACTCCTACGAGCAGTACTTC.

The chain combines TRBV3-1 (or the pseudogene TRBV3-2) with TRBJ2-1, with D possibly being TRBD2 (5 bases). The CDR3 extends over 14 amino acids. Looked up from germline, CDR1 is LGHDT and CDR2 is YNNKEL (reference sequence). Trimming cost V 9 bases and J 3 bases, with 15 bases left between them. Written as DNA, the CDR3 is TGTGCCAGTGGTCTTCGGGAACGCTACAATGAGCAGTTCTTC. Encoded protein: CASGLRERYNEQFF.

This chain links TRBV7-3 with TRBJ1-2, with TRBD1 matching over 9 bases. The CDR3 has 15 amino acids. Trimming cost V 5 bases and J 3 bases; bases outside gene matches: 7. Germline V gene lookup returns CDR1 SGHTA and CDR2 FQGTGA. The CDR3 sequence is CASSTTGGAYYGYTF. The CDR3 nucleotides read TGTGCCAGCAGCACCACAGGGGGCGCATACTATGGCTACACCTTC.

The chain links TRBV4-2 to TRBJ2-5; 9 bases line up with TRBD2. From germline, CDR1 is LGHNA and CDR2 YNFKEQ. The CDR3 extends over 16 amino acids. The J segment lost 2 bases and the V segment lost 1 base, leaving 5 bases of the junction unmatched. The CDR3 reads CASSQGRAGGQETQYF. The CDR3 bases are TGTGCCAGCAGCCAAGGACGAGCGGGAGGTCAAGAGACCCAGTACTTC.

This chain links TRBV29-1 with TRBJ2-6; no definite D call. The CDR3 sequence is 17 residues long. With 0 bases removed from V and 1 base from J, the gap between germline ends came to 13 bases. Germline CDR1 reads SQVTM; CDR2 reads ANQGSEA. Here the CDR3 reads CSVEDWPSASGANVLTF. DNA of the CDR3: TGCAGCGTTGAAGATTGGCCGTCAGCATCTGGGGCCAACGTCCTGACTTTC.

The chain links TRBV7-7 to TRBJ2-1, with D possibly being TRBD2 (7 bases). Germline V CDR1 and CDR2: SSHAT, FNYEAQ (reference sequence). The V end lost 1 base, the J end lost 4 bases, and 11 bases lay between the germline ends. CDR3 length equals 15 residues. The CDR3 region has the DNA TGTGCCAGCAGCTTAGGGGGGGGACATTACAATGAGCAGTTCTTC. Its translation: CASSLGGGHYNEQFF.